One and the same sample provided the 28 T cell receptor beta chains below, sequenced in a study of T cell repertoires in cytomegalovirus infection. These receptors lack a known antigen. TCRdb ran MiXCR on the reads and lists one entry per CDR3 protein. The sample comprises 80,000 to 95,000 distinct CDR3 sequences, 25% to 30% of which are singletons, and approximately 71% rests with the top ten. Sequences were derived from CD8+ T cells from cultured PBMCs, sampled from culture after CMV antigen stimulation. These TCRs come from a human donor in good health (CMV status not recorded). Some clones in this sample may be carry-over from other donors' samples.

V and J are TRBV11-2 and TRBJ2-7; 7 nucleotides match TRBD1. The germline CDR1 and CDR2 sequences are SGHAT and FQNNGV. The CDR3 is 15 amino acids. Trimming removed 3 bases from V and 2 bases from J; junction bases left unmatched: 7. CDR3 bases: TGTGCCAGCAGCTTGGACCGGGACAGTCCCTACGAGCAGTACTTC. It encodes CASSLDRDSPYEQYF.

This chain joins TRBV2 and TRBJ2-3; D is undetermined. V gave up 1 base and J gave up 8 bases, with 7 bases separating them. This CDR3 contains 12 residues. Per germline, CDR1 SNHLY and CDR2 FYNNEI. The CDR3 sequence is CASSEVDGTQYF. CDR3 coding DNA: TGTGCCAGCAGTGAAGTGGATGGTACGCAGTATTTT.

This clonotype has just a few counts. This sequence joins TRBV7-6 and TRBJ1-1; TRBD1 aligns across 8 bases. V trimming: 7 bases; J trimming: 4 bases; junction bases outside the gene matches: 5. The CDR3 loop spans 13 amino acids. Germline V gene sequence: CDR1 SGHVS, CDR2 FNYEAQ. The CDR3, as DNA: TGTGCCAGCACGCAACAGGGGGGCACTGAAGCTTTCTTT. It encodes CASTQQGGTEAFF.

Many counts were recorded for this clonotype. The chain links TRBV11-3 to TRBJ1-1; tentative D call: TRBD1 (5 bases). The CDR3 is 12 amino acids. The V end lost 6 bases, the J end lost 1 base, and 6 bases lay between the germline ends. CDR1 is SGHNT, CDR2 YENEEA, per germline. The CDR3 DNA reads TGTGCCAGCAGTGGGGGGAACACTGAAGCTTTCTTT. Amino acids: CASSGGNTEAFF.

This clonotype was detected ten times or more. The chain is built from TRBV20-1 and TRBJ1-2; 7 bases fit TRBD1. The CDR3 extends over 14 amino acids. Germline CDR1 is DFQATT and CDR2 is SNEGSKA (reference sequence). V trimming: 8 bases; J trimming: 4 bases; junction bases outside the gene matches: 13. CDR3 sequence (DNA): TGCAGTCCCTTAGATGGGCGGACAGGCTATGGCTACACCTTC. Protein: CSPLDGRTGYGYTF.

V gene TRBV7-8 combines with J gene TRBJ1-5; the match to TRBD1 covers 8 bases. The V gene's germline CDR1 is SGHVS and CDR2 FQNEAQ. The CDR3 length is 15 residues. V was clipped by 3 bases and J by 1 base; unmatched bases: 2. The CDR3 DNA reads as TGTGCCAGCAGCTTGGGACAGGAGAGCAATCAGCCCCAGCATTTT. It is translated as CASSLGQESNQPQHF.

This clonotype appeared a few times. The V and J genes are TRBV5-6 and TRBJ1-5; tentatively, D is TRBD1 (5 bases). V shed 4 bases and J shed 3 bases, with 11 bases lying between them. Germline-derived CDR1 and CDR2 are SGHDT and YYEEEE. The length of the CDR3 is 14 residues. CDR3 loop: CASSPGGYNQPQHF. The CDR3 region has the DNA TGTGCCAGCAGCCCCGGGGGGTACAATCAGCCCCAGCATTTT. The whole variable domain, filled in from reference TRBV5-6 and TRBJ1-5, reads DAGVTQSPTHLIKTRGQQVTLRCSPKSGHDTVSWYQQALGQGPQFIFQYYEEEERQRGNFPDRFSGHQFPNYSSELNVNALLLGDSALYLCASSPGGYNQPQHFGDGTRLSIL.

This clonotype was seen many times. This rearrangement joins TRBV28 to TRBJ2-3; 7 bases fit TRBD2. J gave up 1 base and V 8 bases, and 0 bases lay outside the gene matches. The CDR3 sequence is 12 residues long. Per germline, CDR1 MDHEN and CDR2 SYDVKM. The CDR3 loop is CASGLGTDTQYF. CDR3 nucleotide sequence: TGTGCCAGCGGACTAGGCACAGATACGCAGTATTTT.

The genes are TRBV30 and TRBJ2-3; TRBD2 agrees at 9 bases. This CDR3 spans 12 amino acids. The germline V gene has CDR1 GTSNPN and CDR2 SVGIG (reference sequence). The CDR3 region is CACSGGADTQYF. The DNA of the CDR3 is TGTGCGTGTAGCGGGGGTGCAGATACGCAGTATTTT.

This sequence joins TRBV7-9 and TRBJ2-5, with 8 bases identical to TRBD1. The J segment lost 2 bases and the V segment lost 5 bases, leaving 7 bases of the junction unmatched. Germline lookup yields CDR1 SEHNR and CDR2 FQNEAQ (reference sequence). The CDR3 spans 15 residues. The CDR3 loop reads CASSVRDRPQETQYF. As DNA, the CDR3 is TGTGCCAGCAGCGTCCGGGACAGGCCTCAAGAGACCCAGTACTTC.

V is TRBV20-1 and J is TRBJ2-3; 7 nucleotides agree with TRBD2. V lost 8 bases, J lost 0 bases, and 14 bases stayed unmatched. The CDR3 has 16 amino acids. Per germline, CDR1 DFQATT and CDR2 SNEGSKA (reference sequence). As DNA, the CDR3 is TGCAGTCCAATAACGGGGGGTGTTACTAGCACAGATACGCAGTATTTT. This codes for CSPITGGVTSTDTQYF.

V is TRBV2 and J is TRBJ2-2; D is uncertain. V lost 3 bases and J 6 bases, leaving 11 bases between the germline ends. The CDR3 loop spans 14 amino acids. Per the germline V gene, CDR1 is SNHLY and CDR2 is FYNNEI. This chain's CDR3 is CASSEGVLAGELFF. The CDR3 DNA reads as TGTGCCAGCAGTGAGGGTGTTTTGGCCGGGGAGCTGTTTTTT. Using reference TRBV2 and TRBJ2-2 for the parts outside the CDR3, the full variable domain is EPEVTQTPSHQVTQMGQEVILRCVPISNHLYFYWYRQILGQKVEFLVSFYNNEISEKSEIFDDQFSVERPDGSNFTLKIRSTKLEDSAMYFCASSEGVLAGELFFGEGSRLTVL.

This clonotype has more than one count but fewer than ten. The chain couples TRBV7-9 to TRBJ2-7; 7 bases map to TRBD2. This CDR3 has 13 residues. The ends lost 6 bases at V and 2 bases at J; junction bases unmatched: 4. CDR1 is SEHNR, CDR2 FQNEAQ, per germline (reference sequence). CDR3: CASSLSGAYEQYF. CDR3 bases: TGTGCCAGCAGTTTAAGCGGGGCCTACGAGCAGTACTTC.

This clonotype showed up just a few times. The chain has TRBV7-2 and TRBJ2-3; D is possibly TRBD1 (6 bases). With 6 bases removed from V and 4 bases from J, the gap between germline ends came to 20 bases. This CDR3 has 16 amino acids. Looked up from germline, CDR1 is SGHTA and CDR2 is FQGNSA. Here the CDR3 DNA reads TGTGCCAGCAGATCCGTAATGGGGGCCGGGGCAGATACGCAGTATTTT. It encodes CASRSVMGAGADTQYF.

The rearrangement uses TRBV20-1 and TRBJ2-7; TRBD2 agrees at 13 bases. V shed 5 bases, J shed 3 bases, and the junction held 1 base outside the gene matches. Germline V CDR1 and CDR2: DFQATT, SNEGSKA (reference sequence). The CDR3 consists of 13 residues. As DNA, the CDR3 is TGCAGTGCTTGGACTAGCGGGGGCTACGAGCAGTACTTC. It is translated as CSAWTSGGYEQYF.

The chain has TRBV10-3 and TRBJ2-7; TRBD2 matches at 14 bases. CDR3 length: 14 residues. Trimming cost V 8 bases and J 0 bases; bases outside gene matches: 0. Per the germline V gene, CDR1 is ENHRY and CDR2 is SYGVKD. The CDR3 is CAIGTSGGSYEQYF. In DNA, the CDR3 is TGTGCCATCGGGACTAGCGGGGGCTCCTACGAGCAGTACTTC.

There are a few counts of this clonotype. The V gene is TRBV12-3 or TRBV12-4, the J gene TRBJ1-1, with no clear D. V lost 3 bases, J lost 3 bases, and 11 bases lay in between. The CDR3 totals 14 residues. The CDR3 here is CASSFGLMDTEAFF. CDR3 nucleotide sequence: TGTGCCAGCAGTTTCGGACTAATGGACACTGAAGCTTTCTTT.

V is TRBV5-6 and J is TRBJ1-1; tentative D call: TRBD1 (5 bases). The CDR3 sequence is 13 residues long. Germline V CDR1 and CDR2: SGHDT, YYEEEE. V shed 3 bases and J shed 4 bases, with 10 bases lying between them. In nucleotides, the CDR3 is TGTGCCAGCAGCTGGGGGACGGGCACTGAAGCTTTCTTT. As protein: CASSWGTGTEAFF.

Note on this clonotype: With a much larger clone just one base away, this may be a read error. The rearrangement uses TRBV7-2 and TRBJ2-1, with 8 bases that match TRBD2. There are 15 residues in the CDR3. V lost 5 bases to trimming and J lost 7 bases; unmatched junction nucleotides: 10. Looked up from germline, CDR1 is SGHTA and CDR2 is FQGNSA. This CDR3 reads CASSIVRSGGNEQFF. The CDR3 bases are TGTGCCAGCAGCATAGTAAGGTCGGGGGGGAATGAGCAGTTCTTC.

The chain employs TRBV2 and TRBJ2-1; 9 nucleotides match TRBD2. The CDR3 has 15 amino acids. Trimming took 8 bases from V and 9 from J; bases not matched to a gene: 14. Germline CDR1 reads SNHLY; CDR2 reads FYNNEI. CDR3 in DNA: TGTGCCAGCCAAAACTTGGCGGGGGGGCATGGTGAGCAGTTCTTC. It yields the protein CASQNLAGGHGEQFF.

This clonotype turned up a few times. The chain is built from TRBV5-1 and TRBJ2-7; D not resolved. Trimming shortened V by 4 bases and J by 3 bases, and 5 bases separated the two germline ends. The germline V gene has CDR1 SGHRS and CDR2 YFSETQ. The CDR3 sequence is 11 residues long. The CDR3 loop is CASSTNYEQYF. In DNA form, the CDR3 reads TGCGCCAGCAGCACGAACTACGAGCAGTACTTC. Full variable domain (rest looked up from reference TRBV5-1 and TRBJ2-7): KAGVTQTPRYLIKTRGQQVTLSCSPISGHRSVSWYQQTPGQGLQFLFEYFSETQRNKGNFPGRFSGRQFSNSRSEMNVSTLELGDSALYLCASSTNYEQYFGPGTRLTVT.

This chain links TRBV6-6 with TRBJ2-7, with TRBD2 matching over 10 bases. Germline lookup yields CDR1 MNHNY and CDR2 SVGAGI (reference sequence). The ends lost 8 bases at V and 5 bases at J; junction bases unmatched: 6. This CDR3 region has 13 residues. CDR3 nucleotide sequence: TGTGCCAGCGGCTGGACTAGCGGTAACGAGCAGTACTTC. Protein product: CASGWTSGNEQYF.

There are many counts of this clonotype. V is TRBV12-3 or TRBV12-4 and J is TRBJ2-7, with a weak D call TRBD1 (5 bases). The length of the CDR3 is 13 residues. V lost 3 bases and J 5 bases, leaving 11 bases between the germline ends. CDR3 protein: CASSFQGRNEQYF. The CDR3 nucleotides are TGTGCCAGCAGTTTTCAGGGTAGGAACGAGCAGTACTTC.

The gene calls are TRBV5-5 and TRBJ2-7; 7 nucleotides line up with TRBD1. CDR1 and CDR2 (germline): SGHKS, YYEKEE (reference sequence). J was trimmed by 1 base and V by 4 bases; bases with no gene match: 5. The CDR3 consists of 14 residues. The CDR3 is CASSRMGQSYEQYF. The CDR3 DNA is TGTGCCAGCAGCCGAATGGGACAGTCCTACGAGCAGTACTTC.

As DNA, the CDR3 is TGTGCCAGCAGTCCCCGCTCGGATGAAGCTTTCTTT. It encodes CASSPRSDEAFF. This chain joins TRBV28 and TRBJ1-1; no clear D gene. The CDR3 loop spans 12 amino acids. Trimming pared 5 bases from V and 7 bases from J, leaving 11 bases between. Germline loops: CDR1 MDHEN, CDR2 SYDVKM.

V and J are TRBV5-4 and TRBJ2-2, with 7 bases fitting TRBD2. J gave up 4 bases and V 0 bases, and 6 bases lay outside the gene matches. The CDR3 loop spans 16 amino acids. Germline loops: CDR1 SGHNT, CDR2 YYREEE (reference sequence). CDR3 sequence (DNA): TGTGCCAGCAGCTTGGAGGGCGGGGGATCCACCGGGGAGCTGTTTTTT. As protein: CASSLEGGGSTGELFF.

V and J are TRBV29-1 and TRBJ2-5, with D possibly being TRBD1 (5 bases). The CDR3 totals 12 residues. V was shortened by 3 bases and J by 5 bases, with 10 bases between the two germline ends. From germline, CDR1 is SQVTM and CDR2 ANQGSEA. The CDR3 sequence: CSVDLGVETQYF. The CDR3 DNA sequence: TGCAGCGTTGACCTAGGGGTGGAGACCCAGTACTTC.

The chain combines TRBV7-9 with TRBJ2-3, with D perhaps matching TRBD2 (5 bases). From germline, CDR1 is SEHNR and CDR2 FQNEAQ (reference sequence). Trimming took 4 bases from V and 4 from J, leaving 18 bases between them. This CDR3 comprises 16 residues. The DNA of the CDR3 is TGTGCCAGCAGCTCACCGGCCGGGGAGCACCCAGATACGCAGTATTTT. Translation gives CASSSPAGEHPDTQYF.